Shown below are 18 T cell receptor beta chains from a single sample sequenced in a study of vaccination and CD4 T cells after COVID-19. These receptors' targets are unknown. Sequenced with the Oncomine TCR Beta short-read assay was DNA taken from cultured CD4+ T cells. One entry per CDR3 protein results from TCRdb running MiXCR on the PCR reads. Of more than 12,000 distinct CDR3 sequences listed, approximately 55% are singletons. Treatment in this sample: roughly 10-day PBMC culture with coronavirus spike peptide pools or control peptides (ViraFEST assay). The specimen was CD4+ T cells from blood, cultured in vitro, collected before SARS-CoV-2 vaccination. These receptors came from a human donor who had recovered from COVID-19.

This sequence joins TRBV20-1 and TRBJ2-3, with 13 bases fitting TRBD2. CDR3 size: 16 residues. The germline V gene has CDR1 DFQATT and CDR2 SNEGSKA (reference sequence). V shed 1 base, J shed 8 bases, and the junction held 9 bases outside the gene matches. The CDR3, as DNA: TGCAGTGCTAGAGGTCGGACTAGCGGGAGTCCCCGTACGCAGTATTTT. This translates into CSARGRTSGSPRTQYF.

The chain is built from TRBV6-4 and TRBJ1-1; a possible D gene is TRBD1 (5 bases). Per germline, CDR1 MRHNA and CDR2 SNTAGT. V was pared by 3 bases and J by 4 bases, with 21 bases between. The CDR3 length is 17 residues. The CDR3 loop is CASSESFRGHQITEAFF. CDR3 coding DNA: TGTGCCAGCAGTGAATCTTTTCGAGGACACCAGATCACTGAAGCTTTCTTT.

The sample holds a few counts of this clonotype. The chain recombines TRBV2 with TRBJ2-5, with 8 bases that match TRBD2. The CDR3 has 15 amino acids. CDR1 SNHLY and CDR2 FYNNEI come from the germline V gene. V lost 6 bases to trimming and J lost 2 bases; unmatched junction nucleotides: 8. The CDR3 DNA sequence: TGTGCCAGCAGGATGGCGGGGGGCGGACAAGAGACCCAGTACTTC. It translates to CASRMAGGGQETQYF.

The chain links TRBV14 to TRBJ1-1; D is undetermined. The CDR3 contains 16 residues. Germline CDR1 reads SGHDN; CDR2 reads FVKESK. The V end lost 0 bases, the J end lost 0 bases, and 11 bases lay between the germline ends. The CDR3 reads CASSQDRGVVNTEAFF. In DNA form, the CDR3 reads TGTGCCAGCAGCCAAGATCGGGGTGTAGTGAACACTGAAGCTTTCTTT.

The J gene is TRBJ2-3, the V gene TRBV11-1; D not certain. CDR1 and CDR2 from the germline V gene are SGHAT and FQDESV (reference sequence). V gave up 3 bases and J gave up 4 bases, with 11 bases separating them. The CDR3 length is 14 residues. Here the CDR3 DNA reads TGTGCCAGCAGCTTCTCCCTCCGGGCAGATACGCAGTATTTT. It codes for CASSFSLRADTQYF.

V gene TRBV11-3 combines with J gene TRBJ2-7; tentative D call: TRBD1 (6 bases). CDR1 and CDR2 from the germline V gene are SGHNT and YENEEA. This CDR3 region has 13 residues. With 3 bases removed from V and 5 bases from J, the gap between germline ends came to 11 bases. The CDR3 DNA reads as TGTGCCAGCAGCTTCACCACAGGGCACGAGCAGTACTTC. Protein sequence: CASSFTTGHEQYF.

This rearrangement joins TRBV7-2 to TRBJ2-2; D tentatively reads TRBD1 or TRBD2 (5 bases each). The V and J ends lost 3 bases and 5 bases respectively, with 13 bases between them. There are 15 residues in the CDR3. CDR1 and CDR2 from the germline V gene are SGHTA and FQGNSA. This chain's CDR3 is CASSFTGGGTGELFF. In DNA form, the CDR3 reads TGTGCCAGCAGCTTTACCGGTGGGGGAACCGGGGAGCTGTTTTTT. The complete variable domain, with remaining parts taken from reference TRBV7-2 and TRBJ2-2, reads GAGVSQSPSNKVTEKGKDVELRCDPISGHTALYWYRQSLGQGLEFLIYFQGNSAPDKSGLPSDRFSAERTGGSVSTLTIQRTQQEDSAVYLCASSFTGGGTGELFFGEGSRLTVL.

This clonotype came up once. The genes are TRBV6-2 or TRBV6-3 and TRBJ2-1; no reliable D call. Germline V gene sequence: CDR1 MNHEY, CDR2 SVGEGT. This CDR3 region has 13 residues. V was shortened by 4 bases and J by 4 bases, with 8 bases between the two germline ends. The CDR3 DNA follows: TGTGCCAGCAGTTTGTTAGGGTACAATGAGCAGTTCTTC. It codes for CASSLLGYNEQFF.

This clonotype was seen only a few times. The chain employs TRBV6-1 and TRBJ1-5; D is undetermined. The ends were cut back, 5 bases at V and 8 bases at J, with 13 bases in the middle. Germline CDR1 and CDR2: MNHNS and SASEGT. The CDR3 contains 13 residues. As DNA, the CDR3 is TGTGCCAGCAGTCGGATAGCATTGGAGCCCCAGCATTTT. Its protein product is CASSRIALEPQHF.

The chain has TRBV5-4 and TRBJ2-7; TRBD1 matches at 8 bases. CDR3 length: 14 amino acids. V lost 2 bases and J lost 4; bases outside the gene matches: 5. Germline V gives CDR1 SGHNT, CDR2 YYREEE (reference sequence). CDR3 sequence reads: CASSLNRGTYEQYF. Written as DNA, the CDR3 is TGTGCCAGCAGCTTAAACAGGGGGACTTACGAGCAGTACTTC.

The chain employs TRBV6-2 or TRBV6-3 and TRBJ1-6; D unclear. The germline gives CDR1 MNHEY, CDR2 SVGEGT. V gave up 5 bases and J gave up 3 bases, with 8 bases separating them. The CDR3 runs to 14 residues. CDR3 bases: TGTGCCAGCAGTGGACTGAACTATAATTCACCCCTCCACTTT. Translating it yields CASSGLNYNSPLHF.

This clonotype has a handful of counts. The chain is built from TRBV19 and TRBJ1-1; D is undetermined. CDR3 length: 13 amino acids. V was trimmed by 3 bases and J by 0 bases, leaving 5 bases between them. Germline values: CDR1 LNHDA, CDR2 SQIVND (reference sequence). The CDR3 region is CASSISMNTEAFF. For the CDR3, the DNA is TGTGCCAGTAGTATTTCCATGAACACTGAAGCTTTCTTT.

CDR3 in amino acids: CASSTGETQYF. CDR3 nucleotides: TGTGCCAGCAGCACAGGGGAGACCCAGTACTTC. The chain carries TRBV11-3 and TRBJ2-5; a weak D match, TRBD1 (6 bases). There are 11 residues in the CDR3. Germline V lookup: CDR1 SGHNT, CDR2 YENEEA. The V end lost 5 bases, the J end lost 5 bases, and 6 bases lay between the germline ends.

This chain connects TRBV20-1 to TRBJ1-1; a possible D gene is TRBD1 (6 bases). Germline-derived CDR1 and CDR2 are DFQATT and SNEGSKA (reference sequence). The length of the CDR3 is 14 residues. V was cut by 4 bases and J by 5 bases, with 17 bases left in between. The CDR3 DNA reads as TGCAGTGCTATAACCCTCAGGGGCGGTACTGAAGCTTTCTTT. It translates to CSAITLRGGTEAFF.

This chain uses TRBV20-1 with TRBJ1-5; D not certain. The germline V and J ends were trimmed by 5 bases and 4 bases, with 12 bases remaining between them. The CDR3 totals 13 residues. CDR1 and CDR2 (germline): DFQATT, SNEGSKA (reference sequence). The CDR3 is CSALSRPNQPQHF. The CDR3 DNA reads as TGCAGTGCTTTGTCCAGGCCAAATCAGCCCCAGCATTTT.

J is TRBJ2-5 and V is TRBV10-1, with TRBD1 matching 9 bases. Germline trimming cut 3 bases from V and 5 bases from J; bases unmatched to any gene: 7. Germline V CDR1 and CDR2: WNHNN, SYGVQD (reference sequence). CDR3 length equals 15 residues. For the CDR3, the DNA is TGCGCCAGCAGTGATGGGGGACAGGGTGGTGAGACCCAGTACTTC. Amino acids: CASSDGGQGGETQYF.

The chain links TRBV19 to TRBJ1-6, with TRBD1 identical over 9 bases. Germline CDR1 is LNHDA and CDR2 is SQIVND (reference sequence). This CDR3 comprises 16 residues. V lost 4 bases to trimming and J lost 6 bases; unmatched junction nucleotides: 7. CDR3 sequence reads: CASSTLDRGSNSPLHF. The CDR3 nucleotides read TGTGCCAGTAGTACCCTGGACAGGGGAAGTAATTCACCCCTCCACTTT.

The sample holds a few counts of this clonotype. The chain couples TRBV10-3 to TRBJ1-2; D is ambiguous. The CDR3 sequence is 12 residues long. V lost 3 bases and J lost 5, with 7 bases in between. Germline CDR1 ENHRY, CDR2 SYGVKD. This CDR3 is CAISEQFYGYTF. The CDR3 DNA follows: TGTGCCATCAGTGAACAGTTTTATGGCTACACCTTC.